This is a list of T cell receptor beta chains from one sample in a study of memory CD4+ T cells and cytomegalovirus serostatus. Here immunoSEQ multiplex PCR was the method, and the copy in TCRdb shows in-frame clones only, minus some. The sample records about 52,000 clones, 78% being singletons. Sequencing was performed on memory CD4+ T cells from blood. The source of these receptors is an adult in good health and CMV-seronegative. Each CDR3 is given with its conserved first and last residue. The order of the fields is D gene, V gene, J gene, clone size, CDR3 DNA, CDR3 protein. A D gene is named only where the DNA matches it firmly. Only part of the rows carry a size: once, few, many, or a class if the clone is expanded.

TRBD1	TRBV28	TRBJ1-5	once	TGTGCCAGCAGGTCTAATACAGGGGGAAGATATCAGCCCCAGCATTTT	CASRSNTGGRYQPQHF
TRBD1	TRBV7-3	TRBJ1-1	.	TGTGCCAGCAGCCAACGCAGGGGGCAGCGAGTCACTGAAGCTTTCTTT	CASSQRRGQRVTEAFF
TRBD2	TRBV4-3	TRBJ2-2	.	TGCGCCAGCAGCCAAGATGCAGGGTCCGCCCGGGAGGTGTTTTTT	CASSQDAGSAREVFF
TRBD1	TRBV5-1	TRBJ2-2	.	TGCGCCAGCAGCTGGCTTGGACAGGTGAACACCGGGGAGCTGTTTTTT	CASSWLGQVNTGELFF
.	TRBV18	TRBJ1-5	once	TGTGCCAGCTCACCCGGGACGGTGGGAAATCAGCCCCAGCATTTT	CASSPGTVGNQPQHF
.	TRBV19	TRBJ1-2	.	TGTGCCAGTAGCCCCGAGGGCTACACCTTC	CASSPEGYTF
TRBD1	TRBV6-6	TRBJ1-6	.	TGTGCCAGCAGTTACTCCCCCGGGACAGGCTCACCCCTCCACTTT	CASSYSPGTGSPLHF
TRBD1	TRBV5-4	TRBJ1-1	.	TGTGCCAGCAGCACGGGGGACAGGGCCTCGGGTGACACTGAAGCTTTCTTT	CASSTGDRASGDTEAFF
.	TRBV2	TRBJ2-5	.	TGTGCCAGCAGTGAAGGACAGGCGAGAGGGACCCAGTACTTC	CASSEGQARGTQYF
.	TRBV2	TRBJ2-5	medium-sized	TGTGCCAGCGGAACCGGGGCATGGGAGACCCAGTACTTC	CASGTGAWETQYF
.	TRBV28	TRBJ1-3	.	TGTGCCAGCGGGAATAGGGGGGGTACTGGAAACACCATATATTTT	CASGNRGGTGNTIYF
.	TRBV25-1	TRBJ1-1	.	TGTGCCAGCAGTGAAGGCCTGGGGGCGGCTTTCTTT	CASSEGLGAAFF
.	TRBV7-3	TRBJ2-1	.	TGTGCCAGCAGTCCACAGGGCTCCTACAATGAGCAGTTCTTC	CASSPQGSYNEQFF
.	TRBV7-2	TRBJ2-1	few	TGTGCCAGCAGCTTAGAGGAACGGCAGTTCTTC	CASSLEERQFF
.	TRBV5-1	TRBJ2-6	few	TGCGCCAGCAGTCAAGTCCTGACAGGATCTGGGGCCAACGTCCTGACTTTC	CASSQVLTGSGANVLTF
.	TRBV6-5	TRBJ2-2	.	TGTGCCAGCAGTCGGGCAGGGCTAATTCCCGGGGAGCTGTTTTTT	CASSRAGLIPGELFF
.	TRBV11-2	TRBJ1-1	few	TGTGCCAGCAGCTTAGTCACAGGGATGAACACTGAAGCTTTCTTT	CASSLVTGMNTEAFF
.	TRBV29-1	TRBJ1-2	.	TGCAGCGTTGAGGGGCGGATCTCGGGCTACACCTTC	CSVEGRISGYTF
.	TRBV23-1	TRBJ2-2	.	TGCGCCAGCGATCACACCGGGGAGCTGTTTTTT	CASDHTGELFF
TRBD1	TRBV5-1	TRBJ2-3	.	TGCGCCAGCAGCTTAGGGACAGGCACAGATACGCAGTATTTT	CASSLGTGTDTQYF
.	TRBV5-1	TRBJ2-6	.	TGCGCCAGCAGACAGAACACAGGGTCTGGGGCCAACGTCCTGACTTTC	CASRQNTGSGANVLTF
TRBD2	TRBV11-1	TRBJ2-3	once	TGTGCCAGCAGCCGAACCGGACTAGCGGGGAACACAGATACGCAGTATTTT	CASSRTGLAGNTDTQYF
.	TRBV29-1	TRBJ2-2	.	TGCAGCGTTGCCCACCTAGAGACCGGGGAGCTGTTTTTT	CSVAHLETGELFF